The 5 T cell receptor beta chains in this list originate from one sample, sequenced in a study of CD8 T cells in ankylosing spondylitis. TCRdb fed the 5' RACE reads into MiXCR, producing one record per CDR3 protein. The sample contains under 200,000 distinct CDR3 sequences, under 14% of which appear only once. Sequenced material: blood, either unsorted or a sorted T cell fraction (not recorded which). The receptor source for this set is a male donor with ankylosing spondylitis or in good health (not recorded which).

The CDR3 DNA reads as TGTGCCAGCAGTGAAGCTCACGGGACTGAAGCTTTCTTT. Protein: CASSEAHGTEAFF. The rearrangement uses TRBV6-1 and TRBJ1-1; D remains unclear. CDR1 and CDR2 from the germline V gene are MNHNS and SASEGT. V lost 0 bases to trimming and J lost 5 bases, with 7 bases between them. The CDR3 has 13 amino acids.

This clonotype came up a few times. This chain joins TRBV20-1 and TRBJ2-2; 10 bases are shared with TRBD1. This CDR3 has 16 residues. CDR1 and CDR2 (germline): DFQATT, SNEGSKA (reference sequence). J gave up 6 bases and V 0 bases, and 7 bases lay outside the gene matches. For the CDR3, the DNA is TGCAGTGCTAGAGATTCCGGGACAGGGGCGGCCGGGGAGCTGTTTTTT. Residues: CSARDSGTGAAGELFF.

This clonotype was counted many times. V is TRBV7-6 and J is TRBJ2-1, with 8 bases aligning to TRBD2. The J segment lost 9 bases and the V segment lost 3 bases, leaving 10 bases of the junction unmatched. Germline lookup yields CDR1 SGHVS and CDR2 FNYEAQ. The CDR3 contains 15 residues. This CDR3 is CASSFLAGMAGEQFF. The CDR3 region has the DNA TGTGCCAGCAGCTTCTTAGCGGGAATGGCGGGTGAGCAGTTCTTC.

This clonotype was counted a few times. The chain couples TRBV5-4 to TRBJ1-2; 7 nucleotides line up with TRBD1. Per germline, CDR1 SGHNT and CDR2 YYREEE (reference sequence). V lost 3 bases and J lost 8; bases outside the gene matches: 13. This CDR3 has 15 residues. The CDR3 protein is CASSYPGQKLGGYTF. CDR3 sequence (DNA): TGTGCCAGCAGCTACCCGGGACAGAAGTTAGGAGGCTACACCTTC. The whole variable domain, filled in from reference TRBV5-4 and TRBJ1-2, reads ETGVTQSPTHLIKTRGQQVTLRCSSQSGHNTVSWYQQALGQGPQFIFQYYREEENGRGNFPPRFSGLQFPNYSSELNVNALELDDSALYLCASSYPGQKLGGYTFGSGTRLTVV.

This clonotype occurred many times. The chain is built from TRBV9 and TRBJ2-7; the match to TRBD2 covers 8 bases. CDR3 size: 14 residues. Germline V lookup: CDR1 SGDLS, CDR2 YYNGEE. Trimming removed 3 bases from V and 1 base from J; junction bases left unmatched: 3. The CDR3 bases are TGTGCCAGCAGCGAAGGGACTAGATCCTACGAGCAGTACTTC. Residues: CASSEGTRSYEQYF.